This TCR beta chain derives from a study of control samples from healthy donors and cancer patients. Produced via immunoSEQ multiplex PCR; TCRdb's table is partial and in-frame only. The table includes some 97,000 clones, roughly nine tenths detected once. This clone was found a few times. The CDR3 runs to 16 residues. V gave up 5 bases and J gave up 3 bases, with 19 bases separating them. The germline gives CDR1 LNHNV, CDR2 YYDKDF (reference sequence). The rearrangement joins TRBV15 to TRBJ1-2; maybe TRBD1 (6 bases). The sequenced material came from blood. This receptor was obtained from a woman in her forties or fifties in good health. CDR3 protein: CATSQRTAARHYGYTF. The CDR3 DNA follows: TGTGCCACCAGCCAACGGACAGCCGCCCGACACTATGGCTACACCTTC.